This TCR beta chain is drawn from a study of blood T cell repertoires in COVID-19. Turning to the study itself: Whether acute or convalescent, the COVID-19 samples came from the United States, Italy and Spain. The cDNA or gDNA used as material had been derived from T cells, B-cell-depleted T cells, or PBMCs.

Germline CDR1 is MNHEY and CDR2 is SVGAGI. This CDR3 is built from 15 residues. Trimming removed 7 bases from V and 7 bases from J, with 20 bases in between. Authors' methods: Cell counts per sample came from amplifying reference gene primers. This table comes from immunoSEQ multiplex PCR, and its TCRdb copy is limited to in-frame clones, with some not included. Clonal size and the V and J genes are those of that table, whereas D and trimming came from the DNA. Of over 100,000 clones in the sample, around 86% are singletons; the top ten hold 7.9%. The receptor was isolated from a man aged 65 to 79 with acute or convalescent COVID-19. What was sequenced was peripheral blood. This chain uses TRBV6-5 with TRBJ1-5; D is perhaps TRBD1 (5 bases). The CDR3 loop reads CASTLGPGTRQPQHF. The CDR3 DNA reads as TGTGCCAGCACCCTTGGTCCAGGGACTAGACAGCCCCAGCATTTT.